What follows are 2 T cell receptor beta chains derived from one specimen sequenced in a study of CD8+ T cells in alopecia areata. The treatment here: oral pan-JAK inhibitor, 5-10 mg twice daily. RNA extraction was followed by reverse transcription into cDNA, which acted as the sequencing template. Libraries were prepared by immunoSEQ multiplex PCR; TCRdb keeps only in-frame clonotypes and omits some of them. The sample contains hundreds of thousands of clones, 60% of which appear only once. The sequences come from CD4+ T cells sorted from blood, collected at week 52, from a patient treated with tofacitinib. The receptors come from a human donor with alopecia areata.

The genes are TRBV7-2 and TRBJ2-3; D is unresolved. The germline V gene encodes CDR1 SGHTA and CDR2 FQGNSA. This CDR3 is built from 12 residues. Between the trimmed V and J ends, which lost 4 bases and 4 bases, there was a span of 6 bases. The CDR3 region has the DNA TGTGCCAGCAGCTACTATGCAGATACGCAGTATTTT. It encodes CASSYYADTQYF.

The rearrangement links TRBV4-3 to TRBJ1-4; no clear D. The germline V gene encodes CDR1 LGHNA and CDR2 YSLEER. CDR3 length equals 16 residues. Trimming left V 0 bases short and J 8 bases short, with 16 bases between. The CDR3 region is CASSQDRPAISEKLFF. CDR3 DNA: TGCGCCAGCAGCCAAGATAGGCCAGCCATTTCAGAAAAACTGTTTTTT.